The present T cell receptor beta chain was sequenced within a study of shared clonotypes between healthy human individuals. Remarks on this clone: Its antigen is as yet unknown.

Trimming cost V 0 bases and J 4 bases, with 12 bases left between them. CDR1 WNHNN and CDR2 SYGVQD come from the germline V gene (reference sequence). This CDR3 contains 15 residues. Study conclusions and caveats: Shared clonotypes across all four donors exceeded non-shared ones in generation probability. Naive subsets typically showed greater estimated richness than memory subsets.

Some clones are missing from TCRdb's copy, which holds only in-frame ones; the method was immunoSEQ multiplex PCR. The sample records 1,500,000 or so clones, 98% to 99% being singletons. Sequencing was performed on naive CD4+ T cells sorted from blood. The sample's subset: CD45RA+ positively selected. This chain connects TRBV10-1 to TRBJ1-1; D may be TRBD1 (6 bases). This clonotype was sampled from a man aged 30 to 45 in good health. The CDR3 DNA is TGCGCCAGCAGTGAGTCCAGGGGAGTCGGCACTGAAGCTTTCTTT. Translation: CASSESRGVGTEAFF.